Listed here are 14 T cell receptor beta chains from one sample, sequenced in a study of identical twins. TCRdb processed the 5' RACE reads anew with MiXCR; each CDR3 protein has one entry. The table records 1.5 million to 2 million distinct CDR3 sequences, less than 35% of them present only once. The source material was cord blood. The receptors were sampled from a newborn girl in good health.

The rearrangement uses TRBV27 and TRBJ2-7; D is possibly TRBD1 (6 bases). The CDR3 has 15 residues. Looked up from germline, CDR1 is MNHEY and CDR2 is SMNVEV (reference sequence). V was shortened by 4 bases and J by 0 bases, with 13 bases between the two germline ends. The CDR3 DNA reads as TGTGCCAGCAGTTCCACGGGACACAGCTCCTACGAGCAGTACTTC. This gives the protein CASSSTGHSSYEQYF.

This chain joins TRBV3-1 and TRBJ2-5; D perhaps matches TRBD2 (5 bases). The CDR3 extends over 13 amino acids. CDR1 and CDR2 from the germline V gene are LGHDT and YNNKEL (reference sequence). Trimming stripped 7 bases from V and 1 base from J, with 10 bases between. The CDR3 spells CASKASTQETQYF. CDR3 DNA: TGTGCCAGCAAAGCTAGCACCCAAGAGACCCAGTACTTC.

This clonotype has just one count. This rearrangement joins TRBV25-1 to TRBJ2-7; D not resolved. The CDR3 totals 15 residues. The ends were cut back, 2 bases at V and 7 bases at J, with 18 bases in the middle. The germline V gene encodes CDR1 MGHDK and CDR2 SYGVNS. The DNA for the CDR3 is TGTGCCAGCAGTGAAATATCCCCACTGGGGAATGAGCAGTACTTC. Translation: CASSEISPLGNEQYF.

The rearrangement joins TRBV4-1 to TRBJ2-4; D tentatively fits TRBD1 or TRBD2 (5 bases each). Trimming shortened V by 0 bases and J by 9 bases, and 9 bases separated the two germline ends. This CDR3 is 13 amino acids long. Germline CDR1 reads MGHRA; CDR2 reads YSYEKL. The chain's CDR3 is CASSQERGTIQYF. CDR3 nucleotides: TGCGCCAGCAGCCAAGAGAGGGGTACCATTCAGTACTTC.

This chain joins TRBV20-1 and TRBJ1-5; D perhaps matches TRBD1 (5 bases). Germline-derived CDR1 and CDR2 are DFQATT and SNEGSKA (reference sequence). V gave up 5 bases and J gave up 1 base, with 15 bases separating them. The CDR3 is 15 residues long. CDR3 coding DNA: TGCAGTGCTTTGAGGGGAAGGTACAGCAATCAGCCCCAGCATTTT. Its translation: CSALRGRYSNQPQHF.

The rearrangement joins TRBV20-1 to TRBJ2-1; 7 bases align to TRBD2. Germline V gene lookup returns CDR1 DFQATT and CDR2 SNEGSKA (reference sequence). V shed 2 bases, J shed 5 bases, and the junction held 6 bases outside the gene matches. This CDR3 region has 14 residues. CDR3 loop: CSARRGGSHNEQFF. DNA for the CDR3: TGCAGTGCTAGACGTGGCGGGAGCCACAATGAGCAGTTCTTC.

The chain carries TRBV3-1 and TRBJ2-5, with D possibly TRBD2 on 6 matching bases. This CDR3 has 19 residues. Looked up from germline, CDR1 is LGHDT and CDR2 is YNNKEL (reference sequence). V lost 2 bases to trimming and J lost 2 bases, with 24 bases between them. The CDR3 loop is CASSQWGVKVAALQETQYF. Written as DNA, the CDR3 is TGTGCCAGCAGCCAATGGGGAGTTAAGGTAGCGGCCCTTCAAGAGACCCAGTACTTC.

This clonotype has more than one count but fewer than ten. This chain joins TRBV18 and TRBJ2-2; no firm D call. The CDR3 totals 16 residues. V gave up 3 bases and J gave up 0 bases, with 11 bases separating them. The germline CDR1 and CDR2 sequences are KGHSH and LQKENI. The CDR3 nucleotides are TGTGCCAGCTCACCCTTCGCTGGCGCGAACACCGGGGAGCTGTTTTTT. Its protein product is CASSPFAGANTGELFF.

In this sample, this clonotype turned up a few times. The chain couples TRBV5-4 to TRBJ2-1, with TRBD1 identical over 9 bases. The CDR3 covers 15 residues. Germline V lookup: CDR1 SGHNT, CDR2 YYREEE (reference sequence). V lost 4 bases, J lost 6 bases, and 8 bases stayed unmatched. Here the CDR3 reads CASSIRQGGRNEQFF. CDR3 nucleotide sequence: TGTGCCAGCAGCATAAGACAGGGGGGGCGCAATGAGCAGTTCTTC.

This clonotype appeared a few times. The chain has TRBV20-1 and TRBJ2-7; D gene unclear. The CDR3 is 14 residues long. Trimming removed 0 bases from V and 7 bases from J, with 16 bases in between. Germline V gives CDR1 DFQATT, CDR2 SNEGSKA (reference sequence). DNA of the CDR3: TGCAGTGCTAGAGAAAAGGCCTCTCCTACGGAGCAGTACTTC. Translated, it gives CSAREKASPTEQYF.

This clonotype was counted at least ten times. V usage is TRBV11-1 and J usage is TRBJ2-7, with D uncertain. Trimming pared 1 base from V and 6 bases from J, leaving 10 bases between. From germline, CDR1 is SGHAT and CDR2 FQDESV (reference sequence). The CDR3 loop spans 13 amino acids. The CDR3 DNA reads as TGTGCCAGCAGCTTAGACCTAGTCTCCGAGCAGTACTTC. Translated: CASSLDLVSEQYF.

This clonotype appeared a few times. The gene calls are TRBV3-1 and TRBJ2-5, with a possible D match to TRBD1 (5 bases). Germline V gene lookup returns CDR1 LGHDT and CDR2 YNNKEL (reference sequence). The CDR3 is made up of 15 amino acids. V lost 0 bases, J lost 2 bases, and 10 bases lay in between. The CDR3, as DNA: TGTGCCAGCAGCCAAGACCCCACAGGTCAAGAGACCCAGTACTTC. Its protein product is CASSQDPTGQETQYF.

This chain connects TRBV10-3 to TRBJ2-7; the D is unclear. CDR3 length equals 11 residues. The germline CDR1 and CDR2 sequences are ENHRY and SYGVKD. The V and J ends lost 6 bases and 2 bases respectively, with 5 bases between them. The CDR3 DNA is TGTGCCATCAGGGGCCCCTACGAGCAGTACTTC. Protein sequence: CAIRGPYEQYF.

This clonotype was detected many times. The chain combines TRBV5-1 with TRBJ2-3; D is unclear. Trimming removed 1 base from V and 0 bases from J, with 9 bases in between. This CDR3 spans 15 amino acids. Looked up from germline, CDR1 is SGHRS and CDR2 is YFSETQ. The CDR3 region is CASSLTPLSTDTQYF. The DNA for the CDR3 is TGCGCCAGCAGCTTGACACCTTTGAGCACAGATACGCAGTATTTT.